What follows is one TCR beta chain and its context. This CDR3 has 15 amino acids. Germline V CDR1 and CDR2: LNHDA, SQIVND (reference sequence). V lost 7 bases and J lost 10; bases outside the gene matches: 15. The data were obtained in a study of radiation and T cells in renal cell carcinoma. The repertoire was sequenced with immunoSEQ multiplex PCR; TCRdb's copy has only in-frame clones and lacks some. The repertoire holds around 60,000 clones, with around three quarters as singletons. As for time point: blood 2 weeks post-SBRT. Described treatment: 15 Gy SBRT to primary tumor, nephrectomy 4 weeks later. The tumor was a clear cell renal cell carcinoma.

The sequences come from blood, collected from a patient whose treatment included radiotherapy and nephrectomy. The sequence was collected from a man between 60 and 70 years old with renal cell carcinoma. The chain joins TRBV19 to TRBJ2-1; 8 positions agree with TRBD2. The CDR3 DNA is TGTGCCAGTAAAGGTTATGGACTAGCTTCGAGGGAGCAGTTCTTC. This sequence encodes CASKGYGLASREQFF.